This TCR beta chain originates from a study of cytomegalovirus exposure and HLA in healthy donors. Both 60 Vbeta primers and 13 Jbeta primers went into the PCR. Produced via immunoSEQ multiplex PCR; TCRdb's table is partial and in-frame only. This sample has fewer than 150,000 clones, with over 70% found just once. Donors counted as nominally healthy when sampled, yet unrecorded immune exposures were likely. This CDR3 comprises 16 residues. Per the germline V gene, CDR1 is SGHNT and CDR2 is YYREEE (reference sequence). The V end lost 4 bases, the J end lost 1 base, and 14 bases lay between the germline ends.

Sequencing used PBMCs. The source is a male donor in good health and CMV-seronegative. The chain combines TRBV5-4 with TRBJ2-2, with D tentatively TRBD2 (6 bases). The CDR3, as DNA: TGTGCCAGCAGCCAGGGAGGCTACGTGAACACCGGGGAGCTGTTTTTT. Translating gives CASSQGGYVNTGELFF.